The T cell receptor beta chain under discussion was sequenced for a study of vaccination and CD4 T cells after COVID-19. Overall study results and limits: Spike mono-reactivity was shown by 304 of 307 vaccine-specific clones in convalescent patients.

The treatment here: roughly 11-day PBMC culture with coronavirus spike peptide pools or control peptides (ViraFEST assay). Concerning this clonotype: Its antigen is as yet unknown.

Germline CDR1 is LNHDA and CDR2 is SQIVND (reference sequence). The CDR3 consists of 14 residues. With 3 bases removed from V and 4 bases from J, the gap between germline ends came to 12 bases. Sequencing of the DNA from cultured CD4+ T cells was carried out with the Oncomine TCR Beta short-read assay. From the PCR reads, TCRdb called clonotypes with MiXCR, one entry per CDR3 protein. The table lists some 20,000 distinct CDR3 sequences, roughly 51% of them singletons. The TCR sequence derives from a human donor who had recovered from COVID-19. Sample: CD4+ T cells from blood, cultured in vitro. The chain uses TRBV19 and TRBJ2-5; D could derive from TRBD1 or TRBD2 (6 bases each). The DNA of the CDR3 is TGTGCCAGTAGTATTCAAGGAGGGGGAGAGACCCAGTACTTC. The encoded protein is CASSIQGGGETQYF.